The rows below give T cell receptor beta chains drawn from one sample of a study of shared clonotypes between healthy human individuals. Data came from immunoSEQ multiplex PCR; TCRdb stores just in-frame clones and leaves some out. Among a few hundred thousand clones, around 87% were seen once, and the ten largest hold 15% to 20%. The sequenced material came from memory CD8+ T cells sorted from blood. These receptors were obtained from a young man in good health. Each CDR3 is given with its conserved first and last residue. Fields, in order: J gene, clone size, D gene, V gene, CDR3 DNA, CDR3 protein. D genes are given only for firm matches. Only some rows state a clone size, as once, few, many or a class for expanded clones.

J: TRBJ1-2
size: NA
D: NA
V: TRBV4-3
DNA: TGCGCCAGCAGCCCGGGCACGCGGGTTCCTAACTATGGCTACACCTTC
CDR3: CASSPGTRVPNYGYTF

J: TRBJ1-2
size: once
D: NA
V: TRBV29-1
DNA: TGCAGCGTTGAAGGTCTGGGGCCGGGCTATGGCTACACCTTC
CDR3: CSVEGLGPGYGYTF

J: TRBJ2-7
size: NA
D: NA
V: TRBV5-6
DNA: TGTGCCAGCAGCTTGTTAATCGCCGCAGGGTTCTACGAGCAGTACTTC
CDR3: CASSLLIAAGFYEQYF

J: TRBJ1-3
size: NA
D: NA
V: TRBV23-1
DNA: TGCGCCAGCAGTCCCCCCGGGGGGCAGGAGGGTGATGACTCTGGAAACACCATATATTTT
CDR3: CASSPPGGQEGDDSGNTIYF

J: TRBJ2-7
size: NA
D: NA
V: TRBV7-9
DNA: TGTGCCAGCAGCTTCACCGACCGCCTGCCGGACTACGAGCAGTACTTC
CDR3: CASSFTDRLPDYEQYF

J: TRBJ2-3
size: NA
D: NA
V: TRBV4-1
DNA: TGCGCCAGCAGCCAAGAAGGGGAGTGGTGGGTAAGCACAGATACGCAGTATTTT
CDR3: CASSQEGEWWVSTDTQYF

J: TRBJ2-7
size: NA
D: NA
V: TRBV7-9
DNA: TGTGCCGTGGGGCCCCGGGTCCAGGCAATTACTGGGGGGCAGTACTTC
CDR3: CAVGPRVQAITGGQYF

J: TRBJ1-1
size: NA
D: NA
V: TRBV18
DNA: TGTGCCAGCTCACCACGAGCACAGAACACTGAAGCTTTCTTT
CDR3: CASSPRAQNTEAFF

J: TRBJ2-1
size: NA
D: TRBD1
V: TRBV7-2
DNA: TGTGCCAGCAGTACCGGGACAGTCATTCGCTCCTACAATGAGCAGTTCTTC
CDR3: CASSTGTVIRSYNEQFF

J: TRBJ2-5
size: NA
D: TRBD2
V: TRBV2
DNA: TGTGCCAGCAGCTACCCCCTTGGGGGGGACCAAGAGACCCAGTACTTC
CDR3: CASSYPLGGDQETQYF

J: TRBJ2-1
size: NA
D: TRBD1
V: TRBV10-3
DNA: TGTGCCATCAGCGGACAGGGGGAATACAATGAGCAGTTCTTC
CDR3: CAISGQGEYNEQFF

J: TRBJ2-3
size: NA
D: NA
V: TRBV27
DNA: TGTGCCAGCAGCCCACTCAGGGCTAGCATGACAGATACGCAGTATTTT
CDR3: CASSPLRASMTDTQYF

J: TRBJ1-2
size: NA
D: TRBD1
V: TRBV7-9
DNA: TGTGCCAGCAGCGATGGACAGGGCCCCTATGGCTACACCTTC
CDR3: CASSDGQGPYGYTF

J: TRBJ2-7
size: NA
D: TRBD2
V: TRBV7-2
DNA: TGTGCCAGCAGCATTCACGGGAGGAAGGCCTACGAGCAGTACTTC
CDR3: CASSIHGRKAYEQYF

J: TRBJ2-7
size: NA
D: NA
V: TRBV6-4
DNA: TGTGCCAGCAGTGGTAGTCTAGCTGAGCAGTACTTC
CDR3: CASSGSLAEQYF

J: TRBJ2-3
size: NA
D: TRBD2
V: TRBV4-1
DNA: TGCGCCAGCAGCCAAGGCAATAGCGGGGGCACAGATACGCAGTATTTT
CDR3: CASSQGNSGGTDTQYF

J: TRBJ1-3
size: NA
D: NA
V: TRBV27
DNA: TGTGCCAGCAGTTTATCGGGGAACTCTGGAAACACCATATATTTT
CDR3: CASSLSGNSGNTIYF

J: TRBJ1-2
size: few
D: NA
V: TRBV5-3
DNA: TGTGCCAGAAGCTTGGATGGCAGGAGAGCCTATGGCTACACCTTC
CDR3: CARSLDGRRAYGYTF

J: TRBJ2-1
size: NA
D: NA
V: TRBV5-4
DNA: TGTGCCAGCAGCTTCTGGGACACAAGCTCCTACAATGAGCAGTTCTTC
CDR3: CASSFWDTSSYNEQFF

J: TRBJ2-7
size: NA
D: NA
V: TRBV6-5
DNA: TGTGCCAGCAGTGCAGGGCCTTCCTACGAGCAGTACTTC
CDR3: CASSAGPSYEQYF

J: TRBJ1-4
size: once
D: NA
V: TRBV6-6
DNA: TGTGCCAGCAGTTACAATTGGAATGAAAAACTGTTTTTT
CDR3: CASSYNWNEKLFF

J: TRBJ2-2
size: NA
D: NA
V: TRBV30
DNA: TGTGCCTGGAGCTGTTTGCGATACCCGGGACCTGCAGCCGGGGAGCTGTTTTTT
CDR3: CAWSCLRYPGPAAGELFF

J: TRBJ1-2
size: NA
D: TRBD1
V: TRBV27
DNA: TGTGCCAGCAGCCAATTCGGGACAGGGGTTGAGGGCTACACCTTC
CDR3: CASSQFGTGVEGYTF

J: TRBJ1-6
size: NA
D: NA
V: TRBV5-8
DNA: TGTGCCAGCAGCTCGAACGCCCCATTCCACTTT
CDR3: CASSSNAPFHF

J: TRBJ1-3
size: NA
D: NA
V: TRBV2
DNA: TGTGCCAGCAGTGAACCGGACGGAGGCCGAAACACCATATATTTT
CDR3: CASSEPDGGRNTIYF

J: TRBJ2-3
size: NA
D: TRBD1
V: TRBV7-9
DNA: TGTGCCACCCACCCCTCCGCAGGGGGAAGTACAGATACGCAGTATTTT
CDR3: CATHPSAGGSTDTQYF

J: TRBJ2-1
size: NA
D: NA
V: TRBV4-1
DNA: TGCGCCAGCAGCCCCGCGGCAGGTGACTACAATGAGCAGTTCTTC
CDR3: CASSPAAGDYNEQFF

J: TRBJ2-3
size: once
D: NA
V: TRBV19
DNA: TGTGCCAGTAGTATAGTCAAGACTAGCACAGATACGCAGTATTTT
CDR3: CASSIVKTSTDTQYF

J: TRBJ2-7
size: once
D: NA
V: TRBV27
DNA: TGTGCCAGCAGTTACAGGGAAGGCTACGAGCAGTACTTC
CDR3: CASSYREGYEQYF

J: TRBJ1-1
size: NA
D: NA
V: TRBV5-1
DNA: TGCGCCAGCAGGTCCAGGGATGACACTGAAGCTTTCTTT
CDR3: CASRSRDDTEAFF

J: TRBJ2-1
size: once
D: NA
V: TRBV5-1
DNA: TGCGCCAGCAGCTTGCTGTCTCACGTGGATGAGCAGTTCTTC
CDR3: CASSLLSHVDEQFF

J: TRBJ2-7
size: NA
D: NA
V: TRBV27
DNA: TGTGCCAGCAGTTACAGGGGAGGCTGGTACGAGCAGTACTTC
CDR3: CASSYRGGWYEQYF

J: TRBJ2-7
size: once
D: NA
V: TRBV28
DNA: TGTGCCATATCAACAGGCGCGCTTTACGAGCAGTACTTC
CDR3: CAISTGALYEQYF

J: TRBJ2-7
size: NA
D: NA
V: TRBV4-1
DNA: TGCGCCAGCAGCCCCCGGGATTCCTTAACCTACGAGCAGTACTTC
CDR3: CASSPRDSLTYEQYF

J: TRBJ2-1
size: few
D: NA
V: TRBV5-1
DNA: TGCGCCAGCAGCTTGGATTGGGGGCATGAGCAGTTCTTC
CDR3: CASSLDWGHEQFF

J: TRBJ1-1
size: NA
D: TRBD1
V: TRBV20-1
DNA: TGCAGTGCTAGGACAGGGGTCGAGGCTTTCTTT
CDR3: CSARTGVEAFF

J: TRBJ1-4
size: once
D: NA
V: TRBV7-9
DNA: TGTGCCAGCAGCGGCCCGGACAGACTAGCAACTAATGAAAAACTGTTTTTT
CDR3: CASSGPDRLATNEKLFF

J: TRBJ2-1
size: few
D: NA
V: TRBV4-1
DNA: TGCGCCAGCAGCCAAGACCCAGTTAGTTATAATGAGCAGTTCTTC
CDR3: CASSQDPVSYNEQFF

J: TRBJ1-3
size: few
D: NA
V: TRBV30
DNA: TGTGCCTGGGCTAGTCAGGGGAACTCTGGAAACACCATATATTTT
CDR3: CAWASQGNSGNTIYF

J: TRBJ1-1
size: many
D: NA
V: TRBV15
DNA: TGTGCCACCAGCAGAGATGGGGGGTATACTGAAGCTTTCTTT
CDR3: CATSRDGGYTEAFF

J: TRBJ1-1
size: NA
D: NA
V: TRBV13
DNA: TGTGCCAGCAGCTTATGGGCAGCTCTAGAAACTGAAGCTTTCTTT
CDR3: CASSLWAALETEAFF

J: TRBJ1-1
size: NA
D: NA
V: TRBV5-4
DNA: TGTGCCAGCACCGTCGGACTTCGGACTGAAGCTTTCTTT
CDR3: CASTVGLRTEAFF

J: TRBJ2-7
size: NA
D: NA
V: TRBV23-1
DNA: TGCGCCAGCGCGCTTAGGGACGAGCAGTACTTC
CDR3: CASALRDEQYF

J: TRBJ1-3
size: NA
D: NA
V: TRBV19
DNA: TGTGCCAGTAGTGTCATGGGATCTGGAAACACCATATATTTT
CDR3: CASSVMGSGNTIYF

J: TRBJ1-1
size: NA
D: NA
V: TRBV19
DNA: TGTGCCAGTAGTACGGGCGGGAGGGGAGCACCTGAAGCTTTCTTT
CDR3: CASSTGGRGAPEAFF

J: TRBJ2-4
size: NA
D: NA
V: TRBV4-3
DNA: TGCGCCAGCAGCCAAGATATAGGAACAGGGCGTGCCAAAAACATTCAGTACTTC
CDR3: CASSQDIGTGRAKNIQYF

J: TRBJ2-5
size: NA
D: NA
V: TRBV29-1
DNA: TGCAGCGTTGTAGGATACCAAGAGACCCAGTACTTC
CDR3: CSVVGYQETQYF

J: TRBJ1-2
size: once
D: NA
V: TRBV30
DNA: TGTGCCTGGACAGGAGCAGGATTCTATGGCTACACCTTC
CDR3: CAWTGAGFYGYTF

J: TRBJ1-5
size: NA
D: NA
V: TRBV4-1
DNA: TGCGCCAGCAGCTCCGCCGACCTGATTAGCAATCAGCCCCAGCATTTT
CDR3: CASSSADLISNQPQHF

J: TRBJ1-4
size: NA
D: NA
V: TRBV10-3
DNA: TGTGCCATCAGTGAGTCGAAGCCAACTAATGAAAAACTGTTTTTT
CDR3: CAISESKPTNEKLFF

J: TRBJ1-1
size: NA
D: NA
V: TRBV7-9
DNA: TGTGCCAGCAGCTTGGAGGCAGGGAACACTGAAGCTTTCTTT
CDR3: CASSLEAGNTEAFF

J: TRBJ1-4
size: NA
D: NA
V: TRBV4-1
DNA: TGCGCCAGCAGCCAAGTACGAATTGGCAGCAGTAATGAAAAACTGTTTTTT
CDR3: CASSQVRIGSSNEKLFF

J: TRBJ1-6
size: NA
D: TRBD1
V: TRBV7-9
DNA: TGTGCTAGCAGCGGGGGGACAGCGATCCTCACCGTCGATAATTCACCCCTCCACTTT
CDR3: CASSGGTAILTVDNSPLHF

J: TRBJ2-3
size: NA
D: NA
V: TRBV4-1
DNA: TGCGCCAGCAGCCAAGACAGTAACGGGGGGCCCACGTTGGGGAATACGCAGTATTTT
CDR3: CASSQDSNGGPTLGNTQYF

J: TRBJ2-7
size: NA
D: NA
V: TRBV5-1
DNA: TGCGCCAGCAGCTTGGGAGGCGGGATGAGCTCCTACGAGCAGTACTTC
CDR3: CASSLGGGMSSYEQYF

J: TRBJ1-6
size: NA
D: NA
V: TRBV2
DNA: TGTGCCAGCAGGAATTCACCCCTCCACTTT
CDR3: CASRNSPLHF

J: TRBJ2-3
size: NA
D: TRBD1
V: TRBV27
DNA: TGTGCCAGCAGAAGACAGGGTGGAACAGATACGCAGTATTTT
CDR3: CASRRQGGTDTQYF

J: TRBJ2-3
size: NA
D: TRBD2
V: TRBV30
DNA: TGTGCCTGGAGTGGTGCCGGGACTAGCGGCACAGATACGCAGTATTTT
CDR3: CAWSGAGTSGTDTQYF

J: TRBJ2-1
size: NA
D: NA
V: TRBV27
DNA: TGTGCCAGCAGGCCCTTCGGGGGTTTTGACAATGAGCAGTTCTTC
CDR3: CASRPFGGFDNEQFF